This T cell receptor (beta chain) was observed in a study of T cells in Graves' hyperthyroidism and ophthalmopathy. Across 18 months, stable Graves' hyperthyroidism was marked by no progression to ophthalmopathy. Hyperthyroidism, newly diagnosed and lasting under 2 months, affected patients aged 18 to 65. RNA transcripts provided the source from which TCR beta CDR3 regions were amplified. A first-round RT-PCR of the TCR CDR3 used the HTBI primer set. TCRdb itself ran the multiplex PCR reads through MiXCR, one entry per CDR3 protein. Here the sample spans approximately 590,000 distinct CDR3 sequences, about a sixth being singletons. This clonotype turned up a few times. Its antigen is not identified. Whole-study findings and limits: Blood also contained most expanded thyroid clonotypes above 0.001. In the analysis, a 13 V-J model separated ophthalmopathy from stable hyperthyroidism.

Input material: blood. This receptor was obtained from a woman aged 30 to 39 with Graves' hyperthyroidism.

The CDR3 protein is CASSQHHRGWYQETQYF. The CDR3 nucleotides read TGTGCCAGCAGCCAACACCACAGGGGCTGGTACCAAGAGACCCAGTACTTC. The chain links TRBV12-3 or TRBV12-4 to TRBJ2-5; 7 bases fit TRBD1. This CDR3 contains 17 residues. V lost 6 bases, J lost 0 bases, and 13 bases stayed unmatched.